The 9 T cell receptor beta chains presented below share a single source sample, sequenced in a study of shared clonotypes between healthy human individuals. The method was immunoSEQ multiplex PCR; TCRdb's version includes in-frame clones alone and lacks a portion of them. Of fewer than 850,000 clones listed, approximately 97% are singletons. The naive CD8 fraction comprised CD45RO-negative cells positively selected for CCR7 and excluded terminally differentiated effector memory CD45RA+ cells. Sequencing input: naive CD8+ T cells sorted from blood. The receptors were gathered from a man aged 25-45 years in good health.

The chain has TRBV14 and TRBJ2-5; 8 nucleotides agree with TRBD2. CDR1 is SGHDN and CDR2 is FVKESK in the germline V gene. This CDR3 contains 16 residues. V lost 0 bases, J lost 4 bases, and 7 bases stayed unmatched. CDR3 loop: CASSQEIAGFLETQYF. The CDR3 nucleotides are TGTGCCAGCAGCCAAGAGATAGCGGGATTTTTAGAGACCCAGTACTTC.

This clone has a single count. CDR3 in DNA: TGTGCCAGCAGTGCATCGAAGGCCTCAGGAAACACCATATATTTT. Translation gives CASSASKASGNTIYF. The rearrangement uses TRBV2 and TRBJ1-3; no definite D call. In germline, CDR1 is SNHLY, CDR2 FYNNEI. The length of the CDR3 is 15 residues. Trimming removed 4 bases from V and 4 bases from J, with 14 bases in between.

This chain's CDR3 is CASSEAGGIYNEQFF. The CDR3 DNA follows: TGTGCCAGCAGTGAGGCGGGAGGGATATACAATGAGCAGTTCTTC. This sequence joins TRBV6-4 and TRBJ2-1; 9 bases agree with TRBD2. This CDR3 comprises 15 residues. J gave up 4 bases and V 3 bases, and 4 bases lay outside the gene matches. Per germline, CDR1 MRHNA and CDR2 SNTAGT.

The chain is built from TRBV10-3 and TRBJ2-7; 7 bases are shared with TRBD1. The CDR3 is 16 residues long. The V segment lost 2 bases and the J segment 2 bases; nucleotides outside the gene matches: 9. Germline V lookup: CDR1 ENHRY, CDR2 SYGVKD. The DNA of the CDR3 is TGTGCCATCAGTGAGAATACAGGGGACCTAACCTACGAGCAGTACTTC. Its translation: CAISENTGDLTYEQYF.

The chain combines TRBV5-1 with TRBJ2-5; TRBD2 is a possible D gene (5 bases). CDR1 SGHRS and CDR2 YFSETQ come from the germline V gene. V lost 4 bases to trimming and J lost 7 bases, with 17 bases between them. The CDR3 runs 14 residues. The CDR3 DNA reads TGCGCCAGCAGCCCGGACTCCCCTACCGTGACCCAGTACTTC. Amino acids: CASSPDSPTVTQYF.

The chain links TRBV2 to TRBJ2-5; no definite D call. There are 12 residues in the CDR3. Trimming stripped 7 bases from V and 4 bases from J, with 10 bases between. Germline CDR1 SNHLY, CDR2 FYNNEI. DNA for the CDR3: TGTGCCAGCATTCCCAGTAGAGAGACCCAGTACTTC. Translating gives CASIPSRETQYF.

Points on this clone: At one boundary the junction diverges from the germline segment, which might be a read error. The rearrangement links TRBV7-7 to TRBJ1-4, with D hard to call. Germline assignment: CDR1 SSHAT and CDR2 FNYEAQ (reference sequence). This CDR3 contains 13 residues. CDR3 amino acids: CASSLASGEKLFF. For the CDR3, the DNA is TGTGCTAGCAGCTTAGCGAGCGGTGAAAAACTGTTTTTT.

The chain joins TRBV7-6 to TRBJ2-7; D ambiguous. Germline values: CDR1 SGHVS, CDR2 FNYEAQ. V was clipped by 1 base and J by 6 bases, with 10 bases between them. This CDR3 has 13 residues. CDR3 loop: CASSLGTPGEQYF. Here the CDR3 DNA reads TGTGCCAGCAGCTTAGGTACTCCCGGCGAGCAGTACTTC.

V usage is TRBV19 and J usage is TRBJ2-3; no clear D gene. V lost 3 bases to trimming and J lost 4 bases, with 14 bases between them. The CDR3 length is 15 residues. Germline assignment: CDR1 LNHDA and CDR2 SQIVND (reference sequence). DNA of the CDR3: TGTGCCAGTAGTATCGCAGCCCGAGCATCAGATACGCAGTATTTT. Its protein product is CASSIAARASDTQYF.